What follows are 31 T cell receptor beta chains derived from one specimen sequenced in a study of shared clonotypes between healthy human individuals. Sequencing was performed with immunoSEQ multiplex PCR; in TCRdb, only in-frame clones are kept and a portion is missing. The sample yields approximately 1,500,000 clones, 98% seen once. Sequenced sample: naive CD4+ T cells sorted from blood. Subset in this sample: CD45RA+ positively selected. The receptors here all came from a man aged 25 to 45 in good health.

The J gene is TRBJ2-3, the V gene TRBV18, with a weak D call TRBD1 (6 bases). The germline V and J ends were trimmed by 3 bases and 6 bases, with 13 bases remaining between them. Germline V CDR1 and CDR2: KGHSH, LQKENI. The CDR3 runs to 14 residues. The CDR3 reads CASSPVTGSDTQYF. CDR3 bases: TGTGCCAGCTCACCGGTAACAGGGTCGGATACGCAGTATTTT.

This chain connects TRBV30 to TRBJ2-2; D gene ambiguous. CDR3 size: 15 residues. CDR1 and CDR2 from the germline V gene are GTSNPN and SVGIG (reference sequence). With 0 bases removed from V and 2 bases from J, the gap between germline ends came to 10 bases. The CDR3 region has the DNA TGTGCCTGGAGTGTATGGGCTTTAAACACCGGGGAGCTGTTTTTT. It is translated as CAWSVWALNTGELFF.

This sequence joins TRBV5-1 and TRBJ2-3; D might be TRBD2 (6 bases). The V gene's germline CDR1 is SGHRS and CDR2 YFSETQ. This CDR3 is built from 18 residues. Trimming took off 4 bases at V and 0 bases at J, with 21 bases between the two ends. The CDR3 here is CASSPRAAGHTSTDTQYF. The CDR3 DNA reads as TGCGCCAGCAGCCCCAGGGCGGCGGGGCATACTAGCACAGATACGCAGTATTTT. The complete variable domain, with remaining parts taken from reference TRBV5-1 and TRBJ2-3, reads KAGVTQTPRYLIKTRGQQVTLSCSPISGHRSVSWYQQTPGQGLQFLFEYFSETQRNKGNFPGRFSGRQFSNSRSEMNVSTLELGDSALYLCASSPRAAGHTSTDTQYFGPGTRLTVL.

As DNA, the CDR3 is TGTGCCAGCAGCACAGACAGGCCCGGGGAGCTGTTTTTT. Translated: CASSTDRPGELFF. The chain links TRBV5-4 to TRBJ2-2; D is perhaps TRBD1 (6 bases). V lost 4 bases to trimming and J lost 6 bases, with 10 bases between them. CDR3 length equals 13 residues. Per the germline V gene, CDR1 is SGHNT and CDR2 is YYREEE (reference sequence).

The gene calls are TRBV25-1 and TRBJ1-4; unclear D gene. The V gene lost 2 bases and the J gene lost 0 bases, with 10 bases spanning the gap. Germline-derived CDR1 and CDR2 are MGHDK and SYGVNS. The CDR3 has 16 residues. CDR3 DNA sequence: TGTGCCAGCAGTGAAGGACGACAAGCAACTAATGAAAAACTGTTTTTT. Protein sequence: CASSEGRQATNEKLFF.

This CDR3 is CASSQTGVNEAFF. The CDR3, as DNA: TGTGCCAGCAGCCAGACAGGGGTCAATGAAGCTTTCTTT. The chain combines TRBV5-4 with TRBJ1-1, with 8 nucleotides matching TRBD1. This CDR3 is built from 13 residues. Losses at the gene ends were 4 bases for V and 7 bases for J; bases not matched to a gene: 6. CDR1 and CDR2 from the germline V gene are SGHNT and YYREEE (reference sequence).

The rearrangement links TRBV2 to TRBJ1-1; tentative D call: TRBD1 (5 bases). Looked up from germline, CDR1 is SNHLY and CDR2 is FYNNEI. V was pared by 4 bases and J by 5 bases, with 11 bases between. This CDR3 comprises 13 residues. The CDR3 bases are TGTGCCAGCAGTGGGGGGGGAGCTACTGAAGCTTTCTTT. Amino acid sequence: CASSGGGATEAFF.

The V call is TRBV7-8, the J call TRBJ2-3; weak D call: TRBD2 (6 bases). Germline values: CDR1 SGHVS, CDR2 FQNEAQ. CDR3 length equals 15 residues. The V gene lost 2 bases and the J gene lost 0 bases, with 9 bases spanning the gap. The CDR3 nucleotides read TGTGCCAGCAGCTTACCCGGGACTAGCACAGATACGCAGTATTTT. The encoded protein is CASSLPGTSTDTQYF.

The rearrangement uses TRBV18 and TRBJ1-5, with 7 bases aligning to TRBD1. The CDR3 has 16 residues. Germline V lookup: CDR1 KGHSH, CDR2 LQKENI. J was trimmed by 7 bases and V by 3 bases; bases with no gene match: 12. The CDR3 sequence: CASSPTGTDLGQPQHF. The CDR3 coding sequence is TGTGCCAGCTCACCGACCGGGACAGACTTGGGACAGCCCCAGCATTTT. Based on the CDR3 plus reference TRBV18 and TRBJ1-5, the full variable domain is NAGVMQNPRHLVRRRGQEARLRCSPMKGHSHVYWYRQLPEEGLKFMVYLQKENIIDESGMPKERFSAEFPKEGPSILRIQQVVRGDSAAYFCASSPTGTDLGQPQHFGDGTRLSIL.

The rearrangement uses TRBV19 and TRBJ2-2, with 7 bases matching TRBD1. The CDR3 has 16 residues. The V gene end was trimmed by 6 bases and the J gene end by 4 bases; junction bases not matched to a gene: 11. Germline assignment: CDR1 LNHDA and CDR2 SQIVND (reference sequence). Here the CDR3 reads CASRYSTGAATGELFF. CDR3 DNA sequence: TGTGCCAGTAGATACTCCACAGGGGCGGCCACCGGGGAGCTGTTTTTT.

This sequence joins TRBV28 and TRBJ1-5; D gene uncertain. V lost 7 bases to trimming and J lost 5 bases, with 21 bases between them. CDR1 is MDHEN, CDR2 SYDVKM, per germline. The CDR3 spans 16 residues. In DNA form, the CDR3 reads TGTGCCAGCACCCCCGTCGGAGTCCTTAGGGATCAGCCCCAGCATTTT. Translated: CASTPVGVLRDQPQHF.

This chain connects TRBV5-6 to TRBJ1-1; D remains ambiguous. The CDR3 is made up of 13 amino acids. Between the trimmed V and J ends, which lost 6 bases and 3 bases, there was a span of 12 bases. Per the germline V gene, CDR1 is SGHDT and CDR2 is YYEEEE. The chain's CDR3 is CASNPLLDTEAFF. CDR3 nucleotides: TGTGCCAGCAACCCACTCCTTGACACTGAAGCTTTCTTT. The full variable domain, rest sourced from reference TRBV5-6 and TRBJ1-1, is DAGVTQSPTHLIKTRGQQVTLRCSPKSGHDTVSWYQQALGQGPQFIFQYYEEEERQRGNFPDRFSGHQFPNYSSELNVNALLLGDSALYLCASNPLLDTEAFFGQGTRLTVV.

CDR3 sequence reads: CASSQVYPPEAKNIQYF. The CDR3 DNA reads TGCGCCAGCAGCCAAGTTTACCCCCCCGAAGCCAAAAACATTCAGTACTTC. The chain couples TRBV4-3 to TRBJ2-4; no firm D call. This CDR3 has 17 residues. Trimming took 1 base from V and 0 from J, leaving 13 bases between them. CDR1 is LGHNA and CDR2 is YSLEER in the germline V gene.

The chain couples TRBV20-1 to TRBJ2-7, with D perhaps TRBD1 (5 bases). The CDR3 has 11 residues. In germline, CDR1 is DFQATT, CDR2 SNEGSKA (reference sequence). The V and J ends lost 5 bases and 7 bases respectively, with 12 bases between them. The CDR3 is CSAPGAFEQYF. The CDR3 DNA follows: TGCAGTGCTCCTGGGGCTTTTGAGCAGTACTTC.

This clone was recorded only once. V is TRBV28 and J is TRBJ2-3, with D tentatively TRBD2 (6 bases). This CDR3 region has 13 residues. The germline V and J ends were trimmed by 2 bases and 5 bases, with 8 bases remaining between them. Germline CDR1 is MDHEN and CDR2 is SYDVKM. As DNA, the CDR3 is TGTGCCAGCAGTTTACTAGCGAAAGATACGCAGTATTTT. Encoded protein: CASSLLAKDTQYF.

Details on this clone: Different DNA sequences within this sample yield the same CDR3. The chain employs TRBV5-1 and TRBJ2-6; D gene ambiguous. Germline CDR1 SGHRS, CDR2 YFSETQ. The ends were cut back, 1 base at V and 3 bases at J, with 2 bases in the middle. The CDR3 is 13 residues long. The CDR3 here is CASSLSGANVLTF. The CDR3 region has the DNA TGCGCCAGCAGCTTGAGTGGGGCCAACGTCCTGACTTTC.

The V call is TRBV29-1, the J call TRBJ2-7, with TRBD2 identical over 9 bases. The CDR3 totals 15 residues. Germline-derived CDR1 and CDR2 are SQVTM and ANQGSEA. The trim removed 0 bases at V and 0 bases at J, leaving 3 bases unmatched. CDR3 coding DNA: TGCAGCGTTGAAGACCCAGCGGGAGGCTCCTACGAGCAGTACTTC. Protein: CSVEDPAGGSYEQYF.

The chain uses TRBV7-9 and TRBJ2-2, with a possible D match to TRBD2 (5 bases). Looked up from germline, CDR1 is SEHNR and CDR2 is FQNEAQ (reference sequence). V lost 2 bases to trimming and J lost 6 bases, with 19 bases between them. The CDR3 has 17 amino acids. In DNA form, the CDR3 reads TGTGCCAGCAGCTTATTAACCGGGCCCCGGGGATCCGGGGAGCTGTTTTTT. Residues: CASSLLTGPRGSGELFF.

This chain joins TRBV4-3 and TRBJ2-1; D is undetermined. The length of the CDR3 is 14 residues. Germline assignment: CDR1 LGHNA and CDR2 YSLEER. V shed 4 bases and J shed 6 bases, with 13 bases lying between them. The CDR3 sequence: CASSLTRNGNEQFF. The CDR3 DNA reads TGCGCCAGCAGCCTAACGAGGAACGGCAATGAGCAGTTCTTC.

This sequence joins TRBV6-6 and TRBJ2-7; D unclear. The CDR3 consists of 13 residues. Trimming took off 4 bases at V and 4 bases at J, with 11 bases between the two ends. Germline CDR1 and CDR2: MNHNY and SVGAGI (reference sequence). DNA of the CDR3: TGTGCCAGCAGTTCTCTCACGGGTTACGAGCAGTACTTC. Its translation: CASSSLTGYEQYF.

The genes are TRBV28 and TRBJ2-2; 14 nucleotides agree with TRBD2. Trimming took 6 bases from V and 1 from J; bases not matched to a gene: 10. Germline V gene sequence: CDR1 MDHEN, CDR2 SYDVKM. The CDR3 has 19 residues. The CDR3 coding sequence is TGTGCCAGCAGACGACTAGCGGGAGGGGTGCGGGGGAACACCGGGGAGCTGTTTTTT. Its translation: CASRRLAGGVRGNTGELFF.

The J gene is TRBJ1-1, the V gene TRBV9, with 8 bases lining up with TRBD1. Germline CDR1 and CDR2: SGDLS and YYNGEE. After removal of 0 bases from V and 3 bases from J, the junction contained 7 bases not matched to a gene. CDR3 length equals 16 residues. CDR3 DNA: TGTGCCAGCAGCGTAGGGTGGGACAGGACGTACACTGAAGCTTTCTTT. Protein sequence: CASSVGWDRTYTEAFF.

The V call is TRBV2, the J call TRBJ2-6, with 7 bases aligning to TRBD2. The V gene's germline CDR1 is SNHLY and CDR2 FYNNEI. Losses at the gene ends were 8 bases for V and 0 bases for J; bases not matched to a gene: 4. CDR3 length: 15 amino acids. The CDR3 sequence is CASSGTNSGANVLTF. The DNA for the CDR3 is TGTGCCAGCTCAGGGACTAACTCTGGGGCCAACGTCCTGACTTTC.

The rearrangement uses TRBV9 and TRBJ2-5; possibly TRBD1 or TRBD2 for D (6 bases each). This CDR3 has 17 amino acids. CDR1 SGDLS and CDR2 YYNGEE come from the germline V gene. V lost 5 bases to trimming and J lost 1 base, with 21 bases between them. For the CDR3, the DNA is TGTGCCAGCAGTCCCTTAGGGGGACTTCTACTCCAAGAGACCCAGTACTTC. It codes for CASSPLGGLLLQETQYF.

The J gene is TRBJ1-3, the V gene TRBV9, with D possibly being TRBD1 (6 bases). Deletions cut 4 bases from V and 0 bases from J, with 17 bases between. CDR1 is SGDLS, CDR2 YYNGEE, per germline. CDR3 length: 17 amino acids. This chain's CDR3 is CASSPRRQVSSGNTIYF. Here the CDR3 DNA reads TGTGCCAGCAGCCCCCGTAGACAGGTGAGCTCTGGAAACACCATATATTTT. Full variable domain (rest looked up from reference TRBV9 and TRBJ1-3): DSGVTQTPKHLITATGQRVTLRCSPRSGDLSVYWYQQSLDQGLQFLIQYYNGEERAKGNILERFSAQQFPDLHSELNLSSLELGDSALYFCASSPRRQVSSGNTIYFGEGSWLTVV.

V usage is TRBV9 and J usage is TRBJ2-2, with D tentatively TRBD1 (5 bases). CDR1 is SGDLS and CDR2 is YYNGEE in the germline V gene. The CDR3 extends over 16 amino acids. Between the trimmed V and J ends, which lost 2 bases and 7 bases, there was a span of 18 bases. This CDR3 reads CASSVDLAQGGGELFF. The DNA for the CDR3 is TGTGCCAGCAGCGTCGACCTCGCCCAGGGTGGCGGGGAGCTGTTTTTT.

This rearrangement joins TRBV15 to TRBJ2-2; D not certain. The CDR3 covers 12 residues. Trimming took 2 bases from V and 7 from J, leaving 5 bases between them. Germline V CDR1 and CDR2: LNHNV, YYDKDF (reference sequence). This CDR3 is CATSRFHGELFF. CDR3 nucleotide sequence: TGTGCCACCAGCAGATTTCACGGGGAGCTGTTTTTT. The full variable domain, in which reference TRBV15 and TRBJ2-2 provide the parts outside the CDR3, is DAMVIQNPRYQVTQFGKPVTLSCSQTLNHNVMYWYQQKSSQAPKLLFHYYDKDFNNEADTPDNFQSRRPNTSFCFLDIRSPGLGDTAMYLCATSRFHGELFFGEGSRLTVL.

The J gene is TRBJ2-1, the V gene TRBV11-2, with D unclear. Germline-derived CDR1 and CDR2 are SGHAT and FQNNGV. Trimming removed 1 base at V and 2 bases at J, with 12 bases between. This CDR3 has 16 amino acids. DNA of the CDR3: TGTGCCAGCAGCTTAGCCCCCGAAATCCCCTACAATGAGCAGTTCTTC. This encodes CASSLAPEIPYNEQFF.

Details on this clone: The same CDR3 can be traced to other DNA sequences in this sample. The chain has TRBV7-9 and TRBJ1-1, with D possibly matching TRBD1 (5 bases). Germline CDR1 reads SEHNR; CDR2 reads FQNEAQ (reference sequence). V was trimmed by 2 bases and J by 4 bases, leaving 8 bases between them. The CDR3 is 13 residues long. Here the CDR3 DNA reads TGTGCCAGCAGCTTACAGGGATCCACTGAAGCTTTCTTT. Translating it yields CASSLQGSTEAFF.

The chain carries TRBV19 and TRBJ1-1, with D tentatively TRBD1 (5 bases). The CDR3 contains 14 residues. The V gene's germline CDR1 is LNHDA and CDR2 SQIVND (reference sequence). V was trimmed by 5 bases and J by 4 bases, leaving 14 bases between them. The CDR3 DNA is TGTGCCAGTAGTCCCAGGGTCGGCGGCACTGAAGCTTTCTTT. Its translation is CASSPRVGGTEAFF.

The chain carries TRBV7-2 and TRBJ2-1, with no clear D. The CDR3 extends over 13 amino acids. Trimming cost V 6 bases and J 1 base, with 7 bases left between them. Germline loops: CDR1 SGHTA, CDR2 FQGNSA. CDR3 sequence (DNA): TGTGCCAGCAGTCTCCCTTCCTACAATGAGCAGTTCTTC. Encoded protein: CASSLPSYNEQFF.